The sequence of this T cell receptor beta chain was determined in a study of blood T cell repertoires in COVID-19. Study-level information: Samples representing acute and convalescent COVID-19 were sourced from the United States, Italy and Spain.

In the original processing: Estimates of nucleated cell counts were drawn from the amplification of reference gene primers. Using immunoSEQ multiplex PCR, the repertoire was profiled, and TCRdb retains in-frame clones only, with some absent. V and J calls and clone size are those listed in that table; D and trimming were worked out from the DNA. The sample holds about 400,000 clones, approximately 88% seen once. Ages ranged from about 18 to 100 years, with residence in 20 to 30 US areas. Participant-reported clinical history was the basis for cohort assignment. Germline CDR1 reads SQVTM; CDR2 reads ANQGSEA. Unmatched junction bases numbered 15, after V lost 7 bases and J lost 7 bases. The CDR3 loop spans 14 amino acids.

Material: PBMCs or T cells enriched from blood (not recorded which). The sequence was collected from a woman between 40 and 55 years old with acute COVID-19. V usage is TRBV29-1 and J usage is TRBJ1-1, with TRBD1 matching over 7 bases. The CDR3 bases are TGCAGCGCAGCCACGGGACAGACATTTGGTGAAGCTTTCTTT. Its protein product is CSAATGQTFGEAFF.